These T cell receptor beta chains were read from a single sample in a study of T-cell memory formation after mild COVID-19. TCRdb redid the calling of the 5' RACE reads with MiXCR, one entry per CDR3 protein. The sample has 350,000 or so distinct CDR3 sequences; about 21% are singletons. The sample was PBMCs or a T cell subset sorted from them (not recorded which). The receptor source for this set is an adult woman who had mild COVID-19 (a few samples of this study predate the infection). Cell type and time point are not known. Both conserved end residues are trimmed from each CDR3.

j_call | v_call | cdr3_aa
TRBJ2-2 | TRBV30 | AWSVGSWNTGELF
TRBJ2-3 | TRBV29-1 | SVLDRGSSDTQY
TRBJ2-3 | TRBV5-1 | ASIAGTSTDTQY
TRBJ1-6 | TRBV4-2 | ASSQTGRGDSPLH
TRBJ2-2 | TRBV12-3/TRBV12-4 | ASSFGTSAGELF
TRBJ1-1 | TRBV4-1 | ASSQGWGGNTEAF
TRBJ1-2 | TRBV7-2 | ASSSLGQLYGYT
TRBJ1-4 | TRBV7-3 | ASSPEWRGEKLF
TRBJ1-5 | TRBV29-1 | SAGGGNQPQH
TRBJ2-1 | TRBV7-9 | ASSSLSIAGVSYNEQF
TRBJ2-7 | TRBV11-2 | ASSAGVGYEQY
TRBJ2-5 | TRBV4-2 | ASSQDTTRLRGETQY
TRBJ1-1 | TRBV6-6 | ASSYSGYTEAF
TRBJ2-3 | TRBV20-1 | SARVDWTGTDTQY
TRBJ2-1 | TRBV12-3/TRBV12-4 | ASSSSLAGGIEQF
TRBJ2-4 | TRBV7-9 | ASSFNRDGHIQY
TRBJ1-1 | TRBV5-5 | ASSPPRGNTEAF
TRBJ2-7 | TRBV5-4 | ASGGGFGSEQY
TRBJ2-7 | TRBV12-3/TRBV12-4 | ASSPEGLRTGEQY
TRBJ2-2 | TRBV7-2 | ASSLGPGQGELF
TRBJ1-4 | TRBV6-6 | ASSYVGTNEKLF
TRBJ2-7 | TRBV5-1 | ASSPGQVIYEQY
TRBJ2-1 | TRBV7-3 | ASSLSSGNNEQF
TRBJ1-5 | TRBV15 | ATSRGWSLGGNQPQH
TRBJ2-5 | TRBV7-7 | ASSLAAREETQY
TRBJ1-2 | TRBV4-2 | ASSQGTGDGYT
TRBJ2-1 | TRBV5-6 | ASSLADRGPYNEQF
TRBJ2-5 | TRBV14 | ASSQGAGVETQY
TRBJ2-3 | TRBV11-2 | ASSERGLMTDTQY
TRBJ2-2 | TRBV7-9 | ASSFGQTNTGELF
TRBJ2-3 | TRBV18 | ASSPNRGASDTQY
TRBJ2-7 | TRBV7-8 | ASSAHGGRYEQY
TRBJ1-2 | TRBV5-5 | ASTRTGHYGYT
TRBJ1-4 | TRBV5-1 | ASSLLGVRGEKLF
TRBJ2-2 | TRBV29-1 | SVSRTGELF